This T cell receptor beta chain emerged from a study of early T cells in non-severe SARS-CoV-2 infection. As for the study in general: Chains were unpaired, as sequencing was done on bulk RNA from unsorted whole blood.

Individual cDNA molecules each received unique molecular identifiers attached to them. Using its own MiXCR run on the 5' RACE reads, TCRdb lists one record per CDR3 protein. The sample shows fewer than 120,000 distinct CDR3 sequences, about 12% of them seen only once. The CDR3 is 18 amino acids. Germline values: CDR1 MRHNA, CDR2 SNTAGT. With V trimmed by 6 bases and J by 2 bases, 16 bases remained unmatched. The TCR originated in an adult who was a healthcare worker with PCR-confirmed SARS-CoV-2 infection or an uninfected control (not recorded which). The sample in question was whole blood, obtained at baseline. This chain connects TRBV6-4 to TRBJ2-1; 7 bases are shared with TRBD1. Here the CDR3 reads CASSADRVRCTAYNEQFF. DNA for the CDR3: TGTGCCAGCAGCGCTGACAGGGTAAGGTGTACAGCCTACAATGAGCAGTTCTTC.